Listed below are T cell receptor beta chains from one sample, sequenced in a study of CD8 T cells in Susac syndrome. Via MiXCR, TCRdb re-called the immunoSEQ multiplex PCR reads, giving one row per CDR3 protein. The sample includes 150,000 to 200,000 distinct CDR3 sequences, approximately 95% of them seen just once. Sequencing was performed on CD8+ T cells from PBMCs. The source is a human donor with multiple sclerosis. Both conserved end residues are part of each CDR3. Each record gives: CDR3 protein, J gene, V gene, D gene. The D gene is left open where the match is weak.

CDR3aa: CASSPRGIHTF; j_gene: TRBJ1-2; v_gene: TRBV12-3/TRBV12-4; d_gene: TRBD1
CDR3aa: CASSPRGWELFF; j_gene: TRBJ2-2; v_gene: TRBV5-1; d_gene: NA
CDR3aa: CSAFTGTSGISNEQFF; j_gene: TRBJ2-1; v_gene: TRBV20-1; d_gene: TRBD2
CDR3aa: CASSPIQGRRETQYF; j_gene: TRBJ2-5; v_gene: TRBV28; d_gene: TRBD1
CDR3aa: CASSRDREFLISNQPQHF; j_gene: TRBJ1-5; v_gene: TRBV5-1; d_gene: TRBD1
CDR3aa: CASTPGGASLYNEQFF; j_gene: TRBJ2-1; v_gene: TRBV2; d_gene: TRBD2
CDR3aa: CASSQLKDEQFF; j_gene: TRBJ2-1; v_gene: TRBV7-9; d_gene: NA
CDR3aa: CASTPGQGAYEQYF; j_gene: TRBJ2-7; v_gene: TRBV19; d_gene: TRBD1
CDR3aa: CASSELAETDTQYF; j_gene: TRBJ2-3; v_gene: TRBV2; d_gene: NA
CDR3aa: CASSPTQEAGNGYTF; j_gene: TRBJ1-2; v_gene: TRBV13; d_gene: NA
CDR3aa: CASSPGHPRDEQFF; j_gene: TRBJ2-1; v_gene: TRBV7-3; d_gene: NA
CDR3aa: CASSYYVSGHSGNTIYF; j_gene: TRBJ1-3; v_gene: TRBV6-5; d_gene: NA
CDR3aa: CASSESGGNGELFF; j_gene: TRBJ2-2; v_gene: TRBV10-1; d_gene: NA
CDR3aa: CASSLEQSYEQYF; j_gene: TRBJ2-7; v_gene: TRBV11-1; d_gene: NA
CDR3aa: CASSTGLAATYEQYF; j_gene: TRBJ2-7; v_gene: TRBV2; d_gene: TRBD2
CDR3aa: CASSSGLAGTSYNEQFF; j_gene: TRBJ2-1; v_gene: TRBV7-3; d_gene: TRBD2
CDR3aa: CASSGWDEQYF; j_gene: TRBJ2-7; v_gene: TRBV2; d_gene: NA
CDR3aa: CASSGWTNSYEQYF; j_gene: TRBJ2-7; v_gene: TRBV7-9; d_gene: NA
CDR3aa: CASSDRGGLKDEQFF; j_gene: TRBJ2-1; v_gene: TRBV9; d_gene: NA
CDR3aa: CASSSASYNEQFF; j_gene: TRBJ2-1; v_gene: TRBV11-2; d_gene: NA
CDR3aa: CSVFTGAYGYTF; j_gene: TRBJ1-2; v_gene: TRBV29-1; d_gene: TRBD1
CDR3aa: CASGGGTKDTQYF; j_gene: TRBJ2-3; v_gene: TRBV7-9; d_gene: NA
CDR3aa: CASSQAKTGVVEQFF; j_gene: TRBJ2-1; v_gene: TRBV4-1; d_gene: TRBD1
CDR3aa: CASGGQSSGNTIYF; j_gene: TRBJ1-3; v_gene: TRBV2; d_gene: NA
CDR3aa: CASTLGLAGGRGEQFF; j_gene: TRBJ2-1; v_gene: TRBV11-1; d_gene: TRBD2